This T cell receptor (beta chain) was documented in a study of cytomegalovirus exposure and HLA in healthy donors. Concerning this clone: Its antigen is undetermined.

The CDR3 contains 11 residues. V lost 1 base and J lost 7, with 7 bases in between. Germline assignment: CDR1 GTSNPN and CDR2 SVGIG (reference sequence). Study-wide findings and caveats: Sequencing likely generated an artifact that appeared as a cluster of highly shared sequence variants.

PCR used 60 Vbeta primers and 13 Jbeta primers. Sequencing used immunoSEQ multiplex PCR; TCRdb keeps in-frame clones, though not all of them. The sample records some 200,000 clones, 70% to 80% being singletons. The chain combines TRBV30 with TRBJ1-1; D gene ambiguous. Sequenced: PBMCs. The origin of this receptor is a woman between 55 and 75 years old in good health and CMV-seropositive. The CDR3 protein is CAWSARSEAFF. CDR3 in DNA: TGTGCCTGGAGTGCCCGGAGTGAAGCTTTCTTT.